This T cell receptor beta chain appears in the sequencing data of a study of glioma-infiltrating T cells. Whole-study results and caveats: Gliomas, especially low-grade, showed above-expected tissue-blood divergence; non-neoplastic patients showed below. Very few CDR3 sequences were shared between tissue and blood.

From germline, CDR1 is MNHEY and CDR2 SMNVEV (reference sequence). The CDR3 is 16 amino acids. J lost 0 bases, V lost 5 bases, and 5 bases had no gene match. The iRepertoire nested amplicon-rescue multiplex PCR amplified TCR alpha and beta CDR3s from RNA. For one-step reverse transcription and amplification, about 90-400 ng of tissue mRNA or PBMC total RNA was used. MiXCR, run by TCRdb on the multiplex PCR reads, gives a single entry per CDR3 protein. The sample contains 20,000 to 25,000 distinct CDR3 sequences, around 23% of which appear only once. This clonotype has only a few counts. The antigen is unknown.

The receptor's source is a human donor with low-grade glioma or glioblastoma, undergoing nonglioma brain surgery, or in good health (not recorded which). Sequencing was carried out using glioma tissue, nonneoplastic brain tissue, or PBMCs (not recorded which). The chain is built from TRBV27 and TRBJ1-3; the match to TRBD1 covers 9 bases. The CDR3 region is CASSPGQGTSGNTIYF. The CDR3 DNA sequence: TGTGCCAGCAGTCCCGGACAGGGGACCTCTGGAAACACCATATATTTT.